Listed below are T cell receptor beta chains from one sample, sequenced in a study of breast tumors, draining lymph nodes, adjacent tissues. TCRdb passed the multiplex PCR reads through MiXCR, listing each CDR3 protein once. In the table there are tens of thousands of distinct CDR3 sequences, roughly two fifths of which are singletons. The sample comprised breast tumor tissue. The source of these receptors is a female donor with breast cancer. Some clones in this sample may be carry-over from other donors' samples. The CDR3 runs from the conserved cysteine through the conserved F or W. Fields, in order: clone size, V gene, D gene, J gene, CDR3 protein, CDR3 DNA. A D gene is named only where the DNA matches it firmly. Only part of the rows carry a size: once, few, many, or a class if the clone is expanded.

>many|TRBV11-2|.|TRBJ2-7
CASSLSRVETYEQYF
TGTGCCAGCAGCTTATCGAGGGTGGAAACCTACGAGCAGTACTTC
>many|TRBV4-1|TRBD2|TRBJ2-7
CASSQAAVAGGSISYEQYF
TGCGCCAGCAGCCAAGCGGCCGTTGCGGGAGGTTCAATCTCCTACGAGCAGTACTTC
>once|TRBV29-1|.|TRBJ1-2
CSVYGGVGYGYTF
TGCAGCGTCTATGGGGGGGTAGGCTATGGCTACACCTTC
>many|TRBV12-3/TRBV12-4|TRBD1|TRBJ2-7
CASSPRTGVSEQYF
TGTGCCAGCAGTCCCAGGACAGGGGTTAGTGAGCAGTACTTC
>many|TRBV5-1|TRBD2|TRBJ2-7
CASSLAGAAGGPYEQYF
TGCGCCAGCAGCTTGGCCGGAGCGGCGGGAGGCCCTTACGAGCAGTACTTC
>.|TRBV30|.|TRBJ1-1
CAWVDRNTEAFF
TGTGCCTGGGTCGATAGGAACACTGAAGCTTTCTTT
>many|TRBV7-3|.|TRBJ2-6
CASSSVISGANVLTF
TGTGCCAGCAGCTCCGTAATCTCTGGGGCCAACGTCCTGACTTTC
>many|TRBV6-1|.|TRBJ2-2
CASSEGRTGELFF
TGTGCCAGCAGTGAGGGTAGGACAGGGGAGCTGTTTTTT
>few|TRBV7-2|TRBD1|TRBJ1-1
CASRRQGDITEAFF
TGTGCCAGCAGACGACAGGGGGATATCACTGAAGCTTTCTTT
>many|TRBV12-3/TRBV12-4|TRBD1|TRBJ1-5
CASSLNFRTGSPFYSNQPQHF
TGTGCCAGCAGTTTGAATTTCCGGACAGGGTCCCCCTTTTATAGCAATCAGCCCCAGCATTTT
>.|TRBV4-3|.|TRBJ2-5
CASSQEGKGQETQYF
TGCGCCAGCAGCCAGGAGGGGAAGGGTCAAGAGACCCAGTACTTC
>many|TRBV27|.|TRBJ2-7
CASRPGRIYEQYF
TGTGCCAGCAGGCCGGGACGGATCTACGAGCAGTACTTC
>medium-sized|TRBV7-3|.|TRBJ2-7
CASSLSRYPYEQYF
TGTGCCAGCAGCTTAAGCAGATACCCCTACGAGCAGTACTTC
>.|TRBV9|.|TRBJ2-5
CASSVGGGGRDQETQYF
TGTGCCAGCAGCGTAGGTGGCGGGGGCCGTGACCAAGAGACCCAGTACTTC
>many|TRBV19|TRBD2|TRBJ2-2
CASRTSGRAVTGELFF
TGTGCCAGTCGGACTAGCGGGAGGGCCGTGACCGGGGAGCTGTTTTTT
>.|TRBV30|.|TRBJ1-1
CAWNGLRNTEAFF
TGTGCCTGGAATGGGCTGAGGAACACTGAAGCTTTCTTT
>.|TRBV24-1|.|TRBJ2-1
CAEDSYNEQFF
TGTGCTGAGGACAGTTACAATGAGCAGTTCTTC
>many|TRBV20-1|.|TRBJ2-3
CSAGERPQPF
TGCAGTGCCGGAGAGAGACCGCAACCTTTT
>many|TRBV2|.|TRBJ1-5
CASSETARSNQPQHF
TGTGCCAGCAGTGAAACTGCCAGGAGCAATCAGCCCCAGCATTTT
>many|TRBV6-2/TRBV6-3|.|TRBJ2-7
CASRSRVYEQYF
TGTGCCAGCAGGTCCAGGGTTTACGAGCAGTACTTC
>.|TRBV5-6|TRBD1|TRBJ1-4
CASSLGQGENLFF
TGTGCCAGCAGCTTGGGACAGGGTGAAAACCTGTTTTTC
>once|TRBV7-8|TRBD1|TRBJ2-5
CASSWGQVQETQYF
TGTGCCAGCAGTTGGGGACAGGTCCAAGAGACCCAGTACTTC
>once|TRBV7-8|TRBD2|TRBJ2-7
CASSLGAGGRSYEKYF
TGTGCCAGCAGCTTGGGAGCTGGCGGGAGGAGCTACGAGAAGTACTTC
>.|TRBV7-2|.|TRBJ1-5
CASSAGRLQPQHF
TGCGCCAGCAGCGCCGGACGGCTGCAGCCCCAGCATTTT
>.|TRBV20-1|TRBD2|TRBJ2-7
CSAGRAGVVYEQYF
TGCAGTGCTGGCCGAGCGGGAGTGGTTTACGAGCAGTACTTC
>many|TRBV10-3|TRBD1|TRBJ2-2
CAIRDRDDTGELFF
TGTGCCATCAGAGACAGGGACGACACCGGGGAGCTGTTTTTT
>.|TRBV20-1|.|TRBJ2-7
CSARDAPANYEQYF
TGCAGTGCTAGAGATGCTCCGGCAAACTACGAGCAGTACTTC
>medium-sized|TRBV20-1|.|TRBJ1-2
CSAARVPNYGYTF
TGCAGTGCCGCACGGGTACCTAACTATGGCTACACCTTC
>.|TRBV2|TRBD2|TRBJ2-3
CASLGLAGKNNRYQYF
TGTGCCAGCTTGGGACTAGCGGGAAAGAACAACAGATACCAATATTTC
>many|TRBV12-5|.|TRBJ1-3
CASGLVGGNTIYF
TGTGCTAGTGGTTTGGTAGGGGGAAACACCATATATTTT
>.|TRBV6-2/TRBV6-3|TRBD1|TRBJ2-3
CASSQQGPTDTQYF
TGTGCCAGCAGCCAACAGGGGCCGACAGATACGCAGTATTTT
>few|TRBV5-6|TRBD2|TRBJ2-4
CASSYNAGTSNTQYF
TGTGCCAGCAGCTACAACGCCGGGACTAGCAACACTCAGTACTTC
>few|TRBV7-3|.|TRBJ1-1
CASSFHVNTEAFF
TGTGCCAGCAGCTTCCACGTGAACACTGAAGCTTTCTTT
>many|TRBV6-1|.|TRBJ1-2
CASKRADRSNYGYTF
TGTGCCAGCAAGAGGGCGGACAGATCAAACTATGGCTACACCTTC
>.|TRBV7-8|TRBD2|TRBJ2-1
CASSVSSGIYSERLF
TGTGCCAGCAGCGTAAGTAGCGGGATCTACAGTGAGCGGCTCTTC
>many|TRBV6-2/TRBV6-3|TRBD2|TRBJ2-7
CASSYLPLAGDLVDEQYF
TGTGCCAGCAGTTACTTACCTCTAGCGGGAGATCTGGTGGACGAGCAGTACTTC
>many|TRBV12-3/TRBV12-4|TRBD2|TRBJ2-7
CASSLAPGLADTVPYEQYF
TGTGCCAGCAGTTTAGCGCCGGGACTAGCGGACACAGTCCCCTACGAGCAGTACTTC
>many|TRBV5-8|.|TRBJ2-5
CASSAGAAGFQETQYF
TGTGCCAGCAGCGCGGGGGCAGCGGGATTCCAAGAGACCCAGTACTTC
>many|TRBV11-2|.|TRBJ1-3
CASSLVVGGLGNTIYF
TGTGCCAGCAGCTTAGTCGTTGGGGGGCTCGGAAACACCATATATTTT
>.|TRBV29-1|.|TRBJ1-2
CSVDPGGAVYGYTF
TGCAGCGTTGACCCCGGGGGGGCTGTTTATGGCTACACCTTC
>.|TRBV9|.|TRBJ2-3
CASSVDDAGPHNEQYF
TGTGCCAGCAGCGTAGACGATGCGGGACCACACAATGAGCAGTATTTT
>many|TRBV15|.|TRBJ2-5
CATSRDEWRQETQYF
TGTGCCACCAGCAGAGATGAGTGGCGCCAAGAGACCCAGTACTTC
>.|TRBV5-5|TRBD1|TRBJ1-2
CASSHAGGATGYTF
TGTGCCAGCAGCCACGCAGGGGGCGCGACTGGCTACACCTTC
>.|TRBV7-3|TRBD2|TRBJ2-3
CASSLGLAGTYNEQYF
TGTGCCAGCAGCTTGGGACTAGCGGGAACCTACAATGAGCAGTATTTT
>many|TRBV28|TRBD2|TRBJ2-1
CASSLGSGSYNEQFF
TGTGCCAGCAGTTTAGGTAGCGGGTCTTACAATGAGCAGTTCTTC
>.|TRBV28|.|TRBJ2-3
CASSRDGHRNTDTQYF
TGTGCCAGCAGCCGGGACGGTCATCGAAACACAGATACGCAGTATTTT
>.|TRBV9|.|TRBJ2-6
CGSSRWDELNSGANVLTF
TGTGGCAGCAGCCGATGGGATGAGCTAAACTCTGGGGCCAACGTCCTGACTTTC
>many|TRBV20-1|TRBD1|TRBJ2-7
CSASPQGAEQYF
TGCAGTGCTAGCCCCCAGGGGGCCGAGCAGTACTTC
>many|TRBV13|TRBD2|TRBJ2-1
CASSYGTSYGNEQFF
TGTGCCAGCAGCTACGGGACTAGTTACGGCAATGAGCAGTTCTTC
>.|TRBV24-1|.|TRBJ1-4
CATGASRAGAEKLFF
TGTGCCACCGGTGCGTCGAGGGCTGGGGCTGAAAAACTGTTTTTT